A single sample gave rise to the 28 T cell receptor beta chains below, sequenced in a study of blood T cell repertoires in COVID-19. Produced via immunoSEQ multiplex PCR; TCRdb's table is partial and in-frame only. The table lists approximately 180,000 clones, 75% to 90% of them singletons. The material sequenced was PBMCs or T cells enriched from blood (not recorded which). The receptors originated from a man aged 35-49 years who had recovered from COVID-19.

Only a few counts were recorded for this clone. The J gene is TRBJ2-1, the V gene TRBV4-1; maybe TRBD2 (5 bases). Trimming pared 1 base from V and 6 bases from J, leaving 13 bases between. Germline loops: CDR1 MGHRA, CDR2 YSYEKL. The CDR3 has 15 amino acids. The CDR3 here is CASSQGGLVSNEQFF. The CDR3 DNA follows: TGCGCCAGCAGCCAAGGCGGGCTAGTCTCCAATGAGCAGTTCTTC.

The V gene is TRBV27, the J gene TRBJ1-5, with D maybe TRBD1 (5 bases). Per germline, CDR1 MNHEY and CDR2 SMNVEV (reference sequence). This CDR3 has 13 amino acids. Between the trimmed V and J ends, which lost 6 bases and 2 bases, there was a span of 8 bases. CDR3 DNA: TGTGCCAGCAGAACGGGGGGCAATCAGCCCCAGCATTTT. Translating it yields CASRTGGNQPQHF.

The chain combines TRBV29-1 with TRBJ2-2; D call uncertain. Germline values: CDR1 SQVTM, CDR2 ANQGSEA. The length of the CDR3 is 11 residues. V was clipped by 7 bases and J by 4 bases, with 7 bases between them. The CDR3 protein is CSALVTGELFF. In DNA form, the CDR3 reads TGCAGCGCCCTTGTCACCGGGGAGCTGTTTTTT.

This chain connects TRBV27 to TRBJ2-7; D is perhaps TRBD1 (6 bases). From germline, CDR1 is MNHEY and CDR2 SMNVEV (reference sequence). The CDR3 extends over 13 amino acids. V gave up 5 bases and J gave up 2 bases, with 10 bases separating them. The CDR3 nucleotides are TGTGCCAGCAGTCCAGGGGCCGCCTACGAGCAGTACTTC. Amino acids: CASSPGAAYEQYF.

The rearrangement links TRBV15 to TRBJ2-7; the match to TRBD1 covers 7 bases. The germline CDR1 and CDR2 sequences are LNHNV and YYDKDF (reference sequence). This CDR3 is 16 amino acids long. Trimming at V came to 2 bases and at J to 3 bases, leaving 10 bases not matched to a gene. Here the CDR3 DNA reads TGTGCCACCAGCAGATCTGCAGGGGGTTCGGACTACGAGCAGTACTTC. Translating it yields CATSRSAGGSDYEQYF.

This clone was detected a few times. CDR3 sequence reads: CASSDRSTYEQYF. In DNA, the CDR3 is TGTGCCAGCAGTGACAGGTCAACCTACGAGCAGTACTTC. The chain recombines TRBV6-1 with TRBJ2-7; D remains unclear. Germline assignment: CDR1 MNHNS and CDR2 SASEGT. V was shortened by 3 bases and J by 2 bases, with 8 bases between the two germline ends. CDR3 length: 13 amino acids.

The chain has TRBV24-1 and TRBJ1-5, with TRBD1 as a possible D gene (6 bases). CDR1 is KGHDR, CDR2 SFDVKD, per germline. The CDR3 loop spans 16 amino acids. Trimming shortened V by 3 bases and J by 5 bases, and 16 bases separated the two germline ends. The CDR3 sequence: CATSDRRGGAYQPQHF. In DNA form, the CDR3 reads TGTGCCACCAGTGATAGAAGGGGGGGAGCCTATCAGCCCCAGCATTTT.

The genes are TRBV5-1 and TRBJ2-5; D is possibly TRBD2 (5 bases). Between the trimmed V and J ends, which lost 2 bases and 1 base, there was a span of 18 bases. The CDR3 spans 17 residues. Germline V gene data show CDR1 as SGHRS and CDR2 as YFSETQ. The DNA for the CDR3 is TGCGCCAGCAGCTTAGGGATGGGAATAGCGTCCCAAGAGACCCAGTACTTC. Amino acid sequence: CASSLGMGIASQETQYF. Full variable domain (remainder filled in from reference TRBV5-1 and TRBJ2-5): KAGVTQTPRYLIKTRGQQVTLSCSPISGHRSVSWYQQTPGQGLQFLFEYFSETQRNKGNFPGRFSGRQFSNSRSEMNVSTLELGDSALYLCASSLGMGIASQETQYFGPGTRLLVL.

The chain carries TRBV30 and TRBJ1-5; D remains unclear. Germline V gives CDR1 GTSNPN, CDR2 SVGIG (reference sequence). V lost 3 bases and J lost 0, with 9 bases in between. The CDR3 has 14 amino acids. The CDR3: CAWSRTDSNQPQHF. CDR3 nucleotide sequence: TGTGCCTGGAGCCGCACTGATAGCAATCAGCCCCAGCATTTT.

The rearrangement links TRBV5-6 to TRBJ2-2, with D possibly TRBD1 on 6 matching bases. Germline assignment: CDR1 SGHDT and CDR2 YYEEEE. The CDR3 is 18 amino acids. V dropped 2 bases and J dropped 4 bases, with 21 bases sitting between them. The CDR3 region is CASSLFLGTWETTGELFF. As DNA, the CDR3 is TGTGCCAGCAGCTTATTCCTCGGGACATGGGAGACCACCGGGGAGCTGTTTTTT.

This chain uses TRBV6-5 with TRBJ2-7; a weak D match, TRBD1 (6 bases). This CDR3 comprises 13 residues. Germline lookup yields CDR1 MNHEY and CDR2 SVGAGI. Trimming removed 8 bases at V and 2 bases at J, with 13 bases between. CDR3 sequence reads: CASSDSGTYEQYF. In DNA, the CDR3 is TGTGCCAGCTCGGACAGTGGTACCTACGAGCAGTACTTC.

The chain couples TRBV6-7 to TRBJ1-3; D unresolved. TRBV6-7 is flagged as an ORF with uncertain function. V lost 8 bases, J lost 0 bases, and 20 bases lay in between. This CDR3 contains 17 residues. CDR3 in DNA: TGTGCCAGCCCCAGGTGGACTCCTAAGGACTCTGGAAACACCATATATTTT. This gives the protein CASPRWTPKDSGNTIYF.

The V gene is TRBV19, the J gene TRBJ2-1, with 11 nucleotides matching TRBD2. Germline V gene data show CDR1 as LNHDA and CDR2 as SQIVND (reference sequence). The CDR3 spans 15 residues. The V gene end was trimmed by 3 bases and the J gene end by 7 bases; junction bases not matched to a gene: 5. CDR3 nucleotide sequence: TGTGCCAGTAGTATCCGGTCTAGCGGGGGGAATGAGCAGTTCTTC. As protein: CASSIRSSGGNEQFF.

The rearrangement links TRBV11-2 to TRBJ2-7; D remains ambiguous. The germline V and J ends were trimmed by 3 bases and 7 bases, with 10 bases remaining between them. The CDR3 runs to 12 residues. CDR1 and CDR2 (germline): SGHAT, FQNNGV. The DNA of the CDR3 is TGTGCCAGCAGCTTCGCAGGCTGGGAGCAGTACTTC. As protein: CASSFAGWEQYF.

The CDR3 nucleotides read TGCGCCAGCAGCCAAGGGAGGGGAGGAAGCTCCTACAATGAGCAGTTCTTC. This codes for CASSQGRGGSSYNEQFF. V and J are TRBV4-1 and TRBJ2-1; maybe TRBD2 (6 bases). Germline CDR1 reads MGHRA; CDR2 reads YSYEKL. V was cut by 1 base and J by 0 bases, with 13 bases left in between. The CDR3 covers 17 residues.

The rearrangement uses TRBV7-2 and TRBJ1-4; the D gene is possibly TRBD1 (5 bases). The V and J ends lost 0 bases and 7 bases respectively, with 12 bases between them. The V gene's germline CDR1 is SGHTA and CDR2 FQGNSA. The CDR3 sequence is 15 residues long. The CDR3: CASSLAAGLGEKLFF. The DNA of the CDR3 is TGTGCCAGCAGCTTAGCAGCAGGGTTAGGTGAAAAACTGTTTTTT.

CDR3 sequence (DNA): TGTGCCAGCAGCCCAGCGGGGAGGGCCTCCTACGAGCAGTACTTC. Translation: CASSPAGRASYEQYF. This chain connects TRBV7-8 to TRBJ2-7; 7 positions agree with TRBD2. This CDR3 is built from 15 residues. V shed 5 bases, J shed 0 bases, and the junction held 7 bases outside the gene matches. Germline V gene lookup returns CDR1 SGHVS and CDR2 FQNEAQ.

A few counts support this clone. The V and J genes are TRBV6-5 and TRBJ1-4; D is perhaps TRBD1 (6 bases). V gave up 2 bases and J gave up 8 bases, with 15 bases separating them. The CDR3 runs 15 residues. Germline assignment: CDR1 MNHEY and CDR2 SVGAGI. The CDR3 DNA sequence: TGTGCCAGCAGTTACCGGACAGCAGGCGGAGAAAAACTGTTTTTT. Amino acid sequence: CASSYRTAGGEKLFF.

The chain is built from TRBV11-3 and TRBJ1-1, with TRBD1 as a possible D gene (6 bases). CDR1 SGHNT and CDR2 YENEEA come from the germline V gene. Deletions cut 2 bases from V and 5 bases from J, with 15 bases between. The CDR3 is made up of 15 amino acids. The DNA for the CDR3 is TGTGCCAGCAGCTTACGCGGGGGCGCCAATACTGAAGCTTTCTTT. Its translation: CASSLRGGANTEAFF.

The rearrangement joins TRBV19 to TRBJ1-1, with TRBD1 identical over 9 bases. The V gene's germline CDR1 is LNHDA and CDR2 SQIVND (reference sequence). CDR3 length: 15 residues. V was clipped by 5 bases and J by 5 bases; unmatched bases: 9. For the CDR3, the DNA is TGTGCCAGTAGTCCAGGGACAGGGAGGGGAACTGAAGCTTTCTTT. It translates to CASSPGTGRGTEAFF.

The CDR3 reads CASSGFRDTPKAFF. CDR3 sequence (DNA): TGCGCCAGCAGCGGGTTTCGGGACACTCCCAAAGCTTTCTTT. The chain couples TRBV4-1 to TRBJ1-1, with a tentative D call TRBD1 (6 bases). Germline V gene sequence: CDR1 MGHRA, CDR2 YSYEKL. CDR3 length: 14 residues. Trimming took off 5 bases at V and 9 bases at J, with 19 bases between the two ends.

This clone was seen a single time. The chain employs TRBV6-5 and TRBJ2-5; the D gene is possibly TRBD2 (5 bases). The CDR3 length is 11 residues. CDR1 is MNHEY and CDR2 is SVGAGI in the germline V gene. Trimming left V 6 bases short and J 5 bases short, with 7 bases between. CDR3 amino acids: CASRLGETQYF. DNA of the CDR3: TGTGCCAGCAGACTAGGGGAGACCCAGTACTTC.

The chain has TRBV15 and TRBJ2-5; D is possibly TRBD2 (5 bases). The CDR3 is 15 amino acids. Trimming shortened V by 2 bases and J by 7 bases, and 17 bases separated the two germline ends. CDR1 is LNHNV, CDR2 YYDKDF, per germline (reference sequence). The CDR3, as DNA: TGTGCCACCAGCAGATCGGGATTGGGAAAGATGACCCAGTACTTC. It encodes CATSRSGLGKMTQYF.

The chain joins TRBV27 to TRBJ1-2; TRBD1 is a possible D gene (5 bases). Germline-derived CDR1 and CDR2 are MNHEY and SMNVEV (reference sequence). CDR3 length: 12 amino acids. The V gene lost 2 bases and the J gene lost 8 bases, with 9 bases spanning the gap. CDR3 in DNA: TGTGCCAGCAGTTTAGGAGGGGTGGGCTACACCTTC. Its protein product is CASSLGGVGYTF.

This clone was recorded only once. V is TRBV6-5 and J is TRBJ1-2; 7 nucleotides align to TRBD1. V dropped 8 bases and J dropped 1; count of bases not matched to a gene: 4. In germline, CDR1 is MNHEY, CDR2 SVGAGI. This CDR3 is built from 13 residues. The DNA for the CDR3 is TGTGCCAGCGGGACAGTCCTTAACTATGGCTACACCTTC. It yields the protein CASGTVLNYGYTF.

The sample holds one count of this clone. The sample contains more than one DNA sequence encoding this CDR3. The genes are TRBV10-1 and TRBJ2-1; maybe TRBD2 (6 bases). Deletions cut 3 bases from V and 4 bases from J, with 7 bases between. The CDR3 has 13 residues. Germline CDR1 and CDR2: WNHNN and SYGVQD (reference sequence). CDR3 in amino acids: CASSEGTYNEQFF. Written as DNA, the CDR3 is TGCGCCAGCAGTGAAGGGACTTACAATGAGCAGTTCTTC.

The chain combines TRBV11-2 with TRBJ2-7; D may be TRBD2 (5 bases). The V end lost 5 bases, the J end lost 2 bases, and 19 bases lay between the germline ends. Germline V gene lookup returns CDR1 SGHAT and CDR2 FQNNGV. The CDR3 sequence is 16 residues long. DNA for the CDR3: TGTGCCAGCAGCCTATCGAGCGGAAGGGTAACCTACGAGCAGTACTTC. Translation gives CASSLSSGRVTYEQYF.

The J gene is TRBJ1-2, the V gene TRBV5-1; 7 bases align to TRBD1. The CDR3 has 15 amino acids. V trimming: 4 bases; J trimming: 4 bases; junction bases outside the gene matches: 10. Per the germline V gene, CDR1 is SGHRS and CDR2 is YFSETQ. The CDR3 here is CASSPAPGQSYGYTF. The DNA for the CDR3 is TGCGCCAGCAGCCCCGCACCGGGACAGTCCTATGGCTACACCTTC.